This is a list of T cell receptor beta chains from one sample in a study of cytomegalovirus exposure and HLA in healthy donors. The protocol was immunoSEQ multiplex PCR, while the TCRdb copy is restricted to in-frame clones and leaves out a portion. Among a few hundred thousand clones listed, about 79% were seen once. The sample comprised PBMCs. Receptors were obtained from a man younger than 35 in good health and CMV-seronegative. Each CDR3 is given without its conserved first and last residue. Not all rows give a size; the values are once, few, many and, for expanded clones, a class.

ASSLGLAGADEQF | TRBV5-4 | . | TRBJ2-1
AWSRDWGDNEQF | TRBV30 | . | TRBJ2-1
ASSGAGGPTGELF | TRBV19 | . | TRBJ2-2
ASSSPTGGGYT | TRBV5-6 | . | TRBJ1-2
ASSISRGQGGLAGELF | TRBV19 | . | TRBJ2-2
ASRSAGQGHEKLF | TRBV5-1 | once | TRBJ1-4
AWSVVGGSDTQY | TRBV30 | . | TRBJ2-3
ASRRYGGELF | TRBV6-6 | few | TRBJ2-2
ASSSVSGRDEQY | TRBV6-5 | . | TRBJ2-7
ASTFQGNSPLH | TRBV19 | once | TRBJ1-6
ASSFGGSVDTQY | TRBV7-9 | . | TRBJ2-3
AWSLQGSTYEQY | TRBV30 | . | TRBJ2-7
ASSSSPRAGEQF | TRBV27 | . | TRBJ2-1
AISGSGLAGTDTYEQY | TRBV10-3 | . | TRBJ2-7
ASSPPGGQKAF | TRBV9 | once | TRBJ1-1
ASSEGVRGETQY | TRBV6-1 | once | TRBJ2-5
ASSPTGLSTEAF | TRBV9 | . | TRBJ1-1
SVGQQNTGELF | TRBV29-1 | . | TRBJ2-2
ASIGGGLQETQY | TRBV25-1 | . | TRBJ2-5
SVEVRVNEQF | TRBV29-1 | . | TRBJ2-1
ALAGGSYNEQF | TRBV30 | . | TRBJ2-1
ASSWLRDRVGNTIY | TRBV7-9 | few | TRBJ1-3
ASSQGTGGQGSYEQY | TRBV4-3 | few | TRBJ2-7
ASSPSRLAGPDTQY | TRBV21-1 | . | TRBJ2-3
ASSDGGTEYEQY | TRBV6-1 | . | TRBJ2-7
ASSLGLAGGLNIQY | TRBV7-2 | . | TRBJ2-4
ASSLPPGTGYSFYGYT | TRBV5-8 | . | TRBJ1-2
ASSDLGRTPAF | TRBV25-1 | few | TRBJ1-1
ASSFVQGSGETQY | TRBV11-3 | . | TRBJ2-5
SVERGSSGWQY | TRBV29-1 | . | TRBJ2-7
ASSWMTGNTIY | TRBV5-5 | few | TRBJ1-3
ASSHPSSITPSTGLTGELF | TRBV2 | . | TRBJ2-2
ASSGDRVPY | TRBV6-1 | . | TRBJ2-7
ASSVGSGAPEAF | TRBV9 | . | TRBJ1-1
ASTPRGASRGIDTQY | TRBV5-6 | . | TRBJ2-3
SVKRSADNEQF | TRBV29-1 | . | TRBJ2-1
ASSQESSGLAGSTDTQY | TRBV4-3 | . | TRBJ2-3
SVRDRGQY | TRBV29-1 | . | TRBJ2-7
ASSTRQGDQPQH | TRBV13 | . | TRBJ1-5
ASSLSPGGYEQY | TRBV7-9 | once | TRBJ2-7
ASSLTRDGSVYT | TRBV7-2 | . | TRBJ1-2
ASSPDAGGQETQY | TRBV27 | few | TRBJ2-5
ASSSSPNTEAF | TRBV7-3 | . | TRBJ1-1
ASSPLAAFNEQF | TRBV28 | . | TRBJ2-1
ASTIKETQY | TRBV28 | . | TRBJ2-5
ASSVAADTGELF | TRBV9 | few | TRBJ2-2
ASSLLETQY | TRBV7-8 | . | TRBJ2-5
ASSEQGSGNTIY | TRBV5-5 | . | TRBJ1-3